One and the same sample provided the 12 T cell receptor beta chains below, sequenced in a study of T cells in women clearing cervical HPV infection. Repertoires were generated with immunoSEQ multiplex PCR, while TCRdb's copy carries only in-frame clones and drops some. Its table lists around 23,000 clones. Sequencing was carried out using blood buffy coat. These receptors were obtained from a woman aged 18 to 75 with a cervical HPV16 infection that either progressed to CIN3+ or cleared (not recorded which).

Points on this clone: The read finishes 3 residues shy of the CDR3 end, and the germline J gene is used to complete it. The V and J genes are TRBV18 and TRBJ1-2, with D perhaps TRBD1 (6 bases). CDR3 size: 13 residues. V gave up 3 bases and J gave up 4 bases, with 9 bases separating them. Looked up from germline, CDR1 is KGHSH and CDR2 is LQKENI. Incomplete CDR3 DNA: TGTGCCAGCTCACCGGACAGAATCTATGGC. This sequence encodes CASSPDRIYG. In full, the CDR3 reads CASSPDRIYGYTF.

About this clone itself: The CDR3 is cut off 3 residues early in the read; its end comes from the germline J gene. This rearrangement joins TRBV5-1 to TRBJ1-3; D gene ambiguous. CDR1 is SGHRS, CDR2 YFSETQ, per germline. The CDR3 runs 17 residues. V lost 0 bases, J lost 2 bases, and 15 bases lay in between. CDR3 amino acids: CASSLGKLRVTGNTIYF. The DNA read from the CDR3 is TGCGCCAGCAGCTTGGGGAAATTACGGGTAACTGGAAACACC.

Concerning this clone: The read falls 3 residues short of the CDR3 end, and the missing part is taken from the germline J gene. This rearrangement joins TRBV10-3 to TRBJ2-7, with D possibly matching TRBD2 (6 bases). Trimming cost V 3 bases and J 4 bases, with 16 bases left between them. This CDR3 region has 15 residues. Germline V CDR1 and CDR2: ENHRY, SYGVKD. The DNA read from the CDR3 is TGTGCCATCAGTGATGGGGGGAATACCCCTTACGAG. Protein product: CAISDGGNTPYE. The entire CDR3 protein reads CAISDGGNTPYEQYF.

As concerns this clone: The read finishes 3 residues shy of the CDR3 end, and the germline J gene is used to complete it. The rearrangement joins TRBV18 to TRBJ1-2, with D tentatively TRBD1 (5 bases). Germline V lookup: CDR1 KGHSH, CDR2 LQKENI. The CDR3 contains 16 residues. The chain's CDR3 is CASSPVGGGNAGDYTF. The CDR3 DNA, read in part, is TGTGCCAGCTCACCTGTGGGGGGTGGAAACGCCGGGGAC. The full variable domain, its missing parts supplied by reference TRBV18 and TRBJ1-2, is NAGVMQNPRHLVRRRGQEARLRCSPMKGHSHVYWYRQLPEEGLKFMVYLQKENIIDESGMPKERFSAEFPKEGPSILRIQQVVRGDSAAYFCASSPVGGGNAGDYTFGSGTRLTVV.

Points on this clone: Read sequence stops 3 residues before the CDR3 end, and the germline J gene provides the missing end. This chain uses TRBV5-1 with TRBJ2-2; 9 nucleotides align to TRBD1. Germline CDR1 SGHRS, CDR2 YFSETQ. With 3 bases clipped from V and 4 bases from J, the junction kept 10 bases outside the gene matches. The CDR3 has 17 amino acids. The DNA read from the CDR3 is TGCGCCAGCAGCTGGATACTACAGGGGGCGGGCACCGGGGAG. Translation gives CASSWILQGAGTGE. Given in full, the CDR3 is CASSWILQGAGTGELFF.

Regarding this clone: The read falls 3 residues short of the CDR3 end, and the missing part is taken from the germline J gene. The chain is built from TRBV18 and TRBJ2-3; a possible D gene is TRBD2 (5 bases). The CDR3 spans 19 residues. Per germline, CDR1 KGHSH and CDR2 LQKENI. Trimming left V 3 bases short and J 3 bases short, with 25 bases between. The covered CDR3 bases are TGTGCCAGCTCACCGAAGAAGGTTCCCGCCAGTTTAGCGACAGATACG. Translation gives CASSPKKVPASLATDT. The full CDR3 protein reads CASSPKKVPASLATDTQYF.

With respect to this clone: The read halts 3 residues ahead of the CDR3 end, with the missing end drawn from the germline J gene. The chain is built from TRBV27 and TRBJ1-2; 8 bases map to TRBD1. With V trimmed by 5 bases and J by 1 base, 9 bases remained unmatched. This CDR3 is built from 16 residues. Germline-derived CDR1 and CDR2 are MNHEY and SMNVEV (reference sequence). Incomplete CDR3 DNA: TGTGCCAGCAGTCCGTTGGGACAGGAGATTAACTATGGC. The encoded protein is CASSPLGQEINYG. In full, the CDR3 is CASSPLGQEINYGYTF.

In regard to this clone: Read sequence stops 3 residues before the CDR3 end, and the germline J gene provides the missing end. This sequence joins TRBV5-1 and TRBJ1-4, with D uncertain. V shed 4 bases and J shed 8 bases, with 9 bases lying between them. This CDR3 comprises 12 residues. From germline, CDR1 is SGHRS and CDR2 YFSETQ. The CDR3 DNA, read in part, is TGCGCCAGCAGCGGCCGTATAGAAAAA. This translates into CASSGRIEK. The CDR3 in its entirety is CASSGRIEKLFF.

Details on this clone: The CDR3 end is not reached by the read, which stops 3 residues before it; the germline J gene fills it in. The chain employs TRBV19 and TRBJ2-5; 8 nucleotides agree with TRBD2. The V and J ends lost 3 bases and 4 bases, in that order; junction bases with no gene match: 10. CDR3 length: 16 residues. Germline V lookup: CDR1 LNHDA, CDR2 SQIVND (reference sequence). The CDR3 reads CASSIRPGGGSETQYF. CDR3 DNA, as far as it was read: TGTGCCAGTAGTATCCGTCCGGGAGGGGGATCAGAGACC.

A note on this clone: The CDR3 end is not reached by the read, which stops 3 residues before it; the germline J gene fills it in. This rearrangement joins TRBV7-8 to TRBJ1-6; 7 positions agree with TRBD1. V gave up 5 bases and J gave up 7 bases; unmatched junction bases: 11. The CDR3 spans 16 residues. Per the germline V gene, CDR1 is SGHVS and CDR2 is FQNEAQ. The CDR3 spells CASSTRTGGRNSPLHF. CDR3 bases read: TGTGCCAGCAGCACCCGGACAGGTGGGAGAAATTCACCC.

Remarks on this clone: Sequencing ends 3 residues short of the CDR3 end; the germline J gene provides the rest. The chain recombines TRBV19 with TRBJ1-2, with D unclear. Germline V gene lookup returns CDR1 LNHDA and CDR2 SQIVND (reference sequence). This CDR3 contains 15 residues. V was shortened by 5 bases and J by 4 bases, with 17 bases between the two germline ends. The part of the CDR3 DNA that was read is TGTGCCAGTAGTGCTGCGACCCGATCGGGCTATGGC. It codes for CASSAATRSGYG. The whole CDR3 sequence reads CASSAATRSGYGYTF.

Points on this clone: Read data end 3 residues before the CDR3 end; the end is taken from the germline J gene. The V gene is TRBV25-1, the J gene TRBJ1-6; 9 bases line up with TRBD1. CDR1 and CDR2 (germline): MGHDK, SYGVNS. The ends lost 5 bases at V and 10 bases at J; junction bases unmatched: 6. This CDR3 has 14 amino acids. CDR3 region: CASSWDRDESPLHF. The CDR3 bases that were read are TGTGCCAGCAGTTGGGACAGGGACGAATCACCC.